Following are 23 T cell receptor beta chains from one sample sequenced in a study of OX40 agonist ivuxolimab in advanced cancers. Generated by immunoSEQ multiplex PCR, the TCRdb table keeps only in-frame clones and is missing some. The sample yields 15,000 to 16,000 clones, about 81% seen once. The specimen was CD4+ or CD8+ T cells sorted from blood, collected in a trial of the OX40 agonist ivuxolimab. The receptors stem from an adult with an advanced solid tumor such as melanoma, head and neck, liver or kidney cancer.

This rearrangement joins TRBV9 to TRBJ2-7, with D perhaps TRBD1 (6 bases). This CDR3 contains 14 residues. V shed 10 bases and J shed 4 bases, with 21 bases lying between them. CDR1 SGDLS and CDR2 YYNGEE come from the germline V gene. The CDR3 sequence: CAALIDRMRYEQYF. The CDR3 bases are TGTGCCGCCCTAATTGACAGGATGCGTTACGAGCAGTACTTC.

CDR3 region: CSVAEGAGTEAFF. DNA of the CDR3: TGCAGCGTTGCAGAGGGGGCTGGCACTGAAGCTTTCTTT. The chain uses TRBV29-1 and TRBJ1-1, with 7 nucleotides matching TRBD1. V lost 4 bases to trimming and J lost 4 bases; unmatched junction nucleotides: 6. Germline-derived CDR1 and CDR2 are SQVTM and ANQGSEA. CDR3 size: 13 residues. Based on the CDR3 plus reference TRBV29-1 and TRBJ1-1, the full variable domain is SAVISQKPSRDICQRGTSLTIQCQVDSQVTMMFWYRQQPGQSLTLIATANQGSEATYESGFVIDKFPISRPNLTFSTLTVSNMSPEDSSIYLCSVAEGAGTEAFFGQGTRLTVV.

The rearrangement joins TRBV6-4 to TRBJ1-2; 9 positions agree with TRBD1. Looked up from germline, CDR1 is MRHNA and CDR2 is SNTAGT. The CDR3 totals 16 residues. With V trimmed by 6 bases and J by 2 bases, 10 bases remained unmatched. This chain's CDR3 is CASSPVTGTGNYGYTF. CDR3 coding DNA: TGTGCCAGCAGCCCTGTAACTGGGACAGGGAACTATGGCTACACCTTC.

This chain connects TRBV7-9 to TRBJ2-7; TRBD1 might be the D (5 bases). The length of the CDR3 is 14 residues. Deletions cut 8 bases from V and 0 bases from J, with 14 bases between. CDR1 is SEHNR and CDR2 is FQNEAQ in the germline V gene (reference sequence). The CDR3 spells CASQPRDTSYEQYF. CDR3 nucleotide sequence: TGTGCCAGCCAGCCCAGGGATACCTCCTACGAGCAGTACTTC.

This chain links TRBV30 with TRBJ1-1; D unclear. CDR1 and CDR2 (germline): GTSNPN, SVGIG (reference sequence). With 0 bases removed from V and 4 bases from J, the gap between germline ends came to 9 bases. This CDR3 spans 13 amino acids. The CDR3 nucleotides read TGTGCCTGGAGTGTAGGGCGGACCACTGAAGCTTTCTTT. Translating it yields CAWSVGRTTEAFF.

The J gene is TRBJ1-1, the V gene TRBV27; D remains unclear. The CDR3 contains 14 residues. V lost 5 bases to trimming and J lost 0 bases, with 10 bases between them. The germline V gene has CDR1 MNHEY and CDR2 SMNVEV (reference sequence). In nucleotides, the CDR3 is TGTGCCAGCAGTATATTGGGGATGAACACTGAAGCTTTCTTT. Its translation: CASSILGMNTEAFF.

The chain links TRBV19 to TRBJ2-1; 16 bases agree with TRBD2. CDR3 length: 18 amino acids. Looked up from germline, CDR1 is LNHDA and CDR2 is SQIVND (reference sequence). V shed 6 bases and J 8 bases; nucleotides not matched to a gene: 13. Written as DNA, the CDR3 is TGTGCCAGTAGCCTCCTGCCGGGACTAGCGGGAGGGGTCGATGAGCAGTTCTTC. Translating gives CASSLLPGLAGGVDEQFF.

This CDR3 reads CASSRTEKEGNYGYTF. CDR3 nucleotide sequence: TGTGCCAGCAGCCGGACAGAAAAGGAGGGCAACTATGGCTACACCTTC. The J gene is TRBJ1-2, the V gene TRBV7-8; D possibly corresponds to TRBD1 (6 bases). Germline V gives CDR1 SGHVS, CDR2 FQNEAQ. V lost 5 bases and J lost 2, with 18 bases in between. The CDR3 has 16 residues.

In its sample, this clone ranks as medium-sized. The chain employs TRBV4-1 and TRBJ2-7; no clear D gene. The CDR3 loop spans 13 amino acids. The germline gives CDR1 MGHRA, CDR2 YSYEKL. Trimming shortened V by 4 bases and J by 2 bases, and 9 bases separated the two germline ends. The CDR3 DNA sequence: TGCGCCAGCAGCCCGCCGTTAACCTACGAGCAGTACTTC. Translating gives CASSPPLTYEQYF.

The chain has TRBV6-5 and TRBJ2-1; 7 nucleotides match TRBD2. Germline V gene data show CDR1 as MNHEY and CDR2 as SVGAGI. This CDR3 comprises 15 residues. Trimming at V came to 5 bases and at J to 4 bases, leaving 8 bases not matched to a gene. The CDR3 here is CASSPPASGYNEQFF. In DNA, the CDR3 is TGTGCCAGCAGTCCCCCGGCTAGCGGTTACAATGAGCAGTTCTTC.

This chain links TRBV14 with TRBJ1-1, with 9 positions matching TRBD1. Germline loops: CDR1 SGHDN, CDR2 FVKESK. V lost 3 bases and J lost 4; bases outside the gene matches: 9. There are 16 residues in the CDR3. This CDR3 is CASSQTGTGFVTEAFF. The CDR3 bases are TGTGCCAGCAGCCAGACCGGGACAGGGTTTGTCACTGAAGCTTTCTTT.

The chain links TRBV6-1 to TRBJ1-1; possibly TRBD1 for D (5 bases). The CDR3 sequence is 10 residues long. V gave up 3 bases and J gave up 12 bases, with 8 bases separating them. Germline lookup yields CDR1 MNHNS and CDR2 SASEGT. The CDR3 nucleotides are TGTGCCAGCAGTGATTGGGGGACTTTCTTT. Translated, it gives CASSDWGTFF.

The V call is TRBV6-5, the J call TRBJ2-7; TRBD1 agrees at 7 bases. The CDR3 loop spans 15 amino acids. The V gene end was trimmed by 6 bases and the J gene end by 3 bases; junction bases not matched to a gene: 11. Germline CDR1 MNHEY, CDR2 SVGAGI. CDR3 amino acids: CASRPTGRGFYEQYF. In DNA, the CDR3 is TGTGCCAGCAGGCCGACAGGGAGAGGGTTCTACGAGCAGTACTTC.

V usage is TRBV13 and J usage is TRBJ2-7; no firm D call. This CDR3 has 14 residues. V was cut by 5 bases and J by 2 bases, with 13 bases left in between. The V gene's germline CDR1 is PRHDT and CDR2 FYEKMQ (reference sequence). The CDR3 nucleotides read TGTGCCAGCAGCCACCCTCAGGCCCCCTACGAGCAGTACTTC. Translation: CASSHPQAPYEQYF.

The chain carries TRBV5-6 and TRBJ1-5, with D maybe TRBD1 (6 bases). With 4 bases removed from V and 5 bases from J, the gap between germline ends came to 10 bases. CDR3 length: 13 amino acids. Germline CDR1 SGHDT, CDR2 YYEEEE. The CDR3 loop reads CASSTWTDQPQHF. CDR3 bases: TGTGCCAGCAGCACGTGGACAGATCAGCCCCAGCATTTT.

This chain uses TRBV28 with TRBJ2-2; D not resolved. Germline-derived CDR1 and CDR2 are MDHEN and SYDVKM. CDR3 length: 14 residues. Trimming removed 6 bases at V and 1 base at J, with 9 bases between. CDR3 coding DNA: TGTGCCAGCAGCCCCCGACAGAACACCGGGGAGCTGTTTTTT. Protein product: CASSPRQNTGELFF.

The CDR3 loop is CASSWSRSRDTGELFF. CDR3 DNA: TGCGCCAGCAGCTGGTCAAGGAGCCGAGACACCGGGGAGCTGTTTTTT. J is TRBJ2-2 and V is TRBV5-1; D is unresolved. V lost 3 bases and J lost 3, with 15 bases in between. From germline, CDR1 is SGHRS and CDR2 YFSETQ. This CDR3 region has 16 residues. Full variable domain (remainder filled in from reference TRBV5-1 and TRBJ2-2): KAGVTQTPRYLIKTRGQQVTLSCSPISGHRSVSWYQQTPGQGLQFLFEYFSETQRNKGNFPGRFSGRQFSNSRSEMNVSTLELGDSALYLCASSWSRSRDTGELFFGEGSRLTVL.

CDR3 loop: CASGGIDYKAFF. The CDR3 region has the DNA TGTGCCAGTGGAGGGATCGACTATAAAGCTTTCTTT. This chain connects TRBV28 to TRBJ1-1; D is unresolved. The CDR3 runs 12 residues. Germline values: CDR1 MDHEN, CDR2 SYDVKM. V lost 9 bases and J 9 bases, leaving 17 bases between the germline ends.

This clone is labeled medium-sized. This sample also contains other DNA sequences that code for the same CDR3. This sequence joins TRBV29-1 and TRBJ1-5; the D gene is possibly TRBD1 (5 bases). This CDR3 has 14 amino acids. Germline V gene lookup returns CDR1 SQVTM and CDR2 ANQGSEA. Trimming took off 0 bases at V and 4 bases at J, with 10 bases between the two ends. The CDR3 DNA follows: TGCAGCGTTGAAGAGTCGGGGGGAAATCAGCCCCAGCATTTT. Protein: CSVEESGGNQPQHF.

J is TRBJ1-6 and V is TRBV6-4, with 9 bases lining up with TRBD1. The CDR3 runs 18 residues. The V segment lost 2 bases and the J segment 7 bases; nucleotides outside the gene matches: 12. Germline CDR1 MRHNA, CDR2 SNTAGT. The CDR3 DNA reads as TGTGCCAGCAGTGACCCGGCGGGACAGGGTATGAGGAATTCACCCCTCCACTTT. This gives the protein CASSDPAGQGMRNSPLHF.

The chain has TRBV7-8 and TRBJ2-7, with D unclear. The CDR3 runs 13 residues. Trimming removed 8 bases at V and 4 bases at J, with 15 bases between. Germline loops: CDR1 SGHVS, CDR2 FQNEAQ. CDR3: CASSRGTQYEQYF. CDR3 bases: TGTGCCAGCTCCAGAGGCACGCAGTACGAGCAGTACTTC.

The V call is TRBV7-9, the J call TRBJ1-3; tentative D call: TRBD1 (5 bases). The CDR3 is 16 residues long. V lost 1 base and J lost 0, with 10 bases in between. The germline gives CDR1 SEHNR, CDR2 FQNEAQ (reference sequence). The CDR3 DNA sequence: TGTGCCAGCAGCTTAGTAGGGGACTTCTCTGGAAACACCATATATTTT. Translation: CASSLVGDFSGNTIYF.

V gene TRBV30 combines with J gene TRBJ1-1; possible D gene TRBD1, 5 bases. CDR3 length equals 11 residues. Germline values: CDR1 GTSNPN, CDR2 SVGIG (reference sequence). V shed 3 bases and J shed 8 bases, with 10 bases lying between them. CDR3 sequence: CAWSPGAEAFF. For the CDR3, the DNA is TGTGCCTGGAGCCCCGGGGCCGAAGCTTTCTTT.